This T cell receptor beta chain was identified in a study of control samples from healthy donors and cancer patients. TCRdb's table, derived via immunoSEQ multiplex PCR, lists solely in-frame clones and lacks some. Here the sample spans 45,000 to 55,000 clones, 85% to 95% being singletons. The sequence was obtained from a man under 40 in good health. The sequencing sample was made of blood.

For the CDR3, the DNA is TGTGCCAGCAGCTTAGAACCTAGCCGAAGCACAGATACGCAGTATTTT. Its translation is CASSLEPSRSTDTQYF. J is TRBJ2-3 and V is TRBV7-8; tentatively, D is TRBD2 (5 bases). From germline, CDR1 is SGHVS and CDR2 FQNEAQ. V dropped 1 base and J dropped 0 bases, with 11 bases sitting between them. The CDR3 loop spans 16 amino acids.